This T cell receptor beta chain stems from a study of blood T cell repertoires in COVID-19. Overall study context: Sites in the United States, Italy and Spain provided acute and convalescent COVID-19 samples. In each case, the material was cDNA or gDNA derived from T cells, B-cell-depleted T cells, or PBMCs.

In the authors' workflow: Reference gene primer amplification gave estimated nucleated cell counts. Measured with immunoSEQ multiplex PCR; TCRdb has only the in-frame clones, and not every one. V and J calls and clone size come straight from that table; D and trimming were deduced from the DNA. The sample includes about 210,000 clones, less than 90% seen only once; the top ten take roughly 0.7%. J lost 4 bases, V lost 6 bases, and 5 bases had no gene match. This CDR3 has 14 amino acids. CDR1 and CDR2 from the germline V gene are SNHLY and FYNNEI. Sequencing was performed on peripheral blood. The rearrangement uses TRBV2 and TRBJ2-2; 7 nucleotides line up with TRBD1. The clonotype originates from a man aged 35-49 years with acute or convalescent COVID-19. In nucleotides, the CDR3 is TGTGCCAGCAGACCAACAGGGGTCACCGGGGAGCTGTTTTTT. Protein product: CASRPTGVTGELFF. Looking up the rest from reference TRBV2 and TRBJ2-2 gives the full variable domain: EPEVTQTPSHQVTQMGQEVILRCVPISNHLYFYWYRQILGQKVEFLVSFYNNEISEKSEIFDDQFSVERPDGSNFTLKIRSTKLEDSAMYFCASRPTGVTGELFFGEGSRLTVL.